Sequencing of this TCR beta chain was carried out in a study of T cell clones after liver transplantation. Overall study: Subjects received no induction therapy and standard immunosuppression until randomization at 12-24 months post-transplant.

The CDR3 covers 15 residues. Germline trimming cut 0 bases from V and 4 bases from J; bases unmatched to any gene: 3. Germline V gene sequence: CDR1 SGHAT, CDR2 FQNNGV. The protocol was immunoSEQ multiplex PCR, while the TCRdb copy is restricted to in-frame clones and leaves out a portion. In the table there are roughly 80,000 clones, around 78% of which are singletons. The sequence was collected from a human patient who received a liver transplant. The graft donor may account for some of the T cells. This specimen consisted of CD4+ T cells from blood, obtained at the 22-month timepoint. The chain combines TRBV11-2 with TRBJ2-1, with 7 bases aligning to TRBD2. This chain's CDR3 is CASSLERESYNEQFF. In DNA form, the CDR3 reads TGTGCCAGCAGCTTAGAGCGGGAGTCTTACAATGAGCAGTTCTTC.